Listed below are T cell receptor beta chains from one sample, sequenced in a study of radiation and T cells in renal cell carcinoma. Repertoires were generated with immunoSEQ multiplex PCR, while TCRdb's copy carries only in-frame clones and drops some. This sample carries approximately 90,000 clones, over 80% of them seen once, and the ten largest clones take approximately 8.6%. The sequencing here drew on blood, taken from a patient whose treatment included radiotherapy and nephrectomy. Source of these receptors: a man between 45 and 60 years old with renal cell carcinoma. CDR3s include the opening cysteine and the closing phenylalanine or tryptophan. D genes are given only for firm matches. Rows may omit the clone size; those that give it use once, few, many or a size class.

v_call	d_call	clone_size	j_call	cdr3_nt	cdr3_aa
TRBV5-1	NA	NA	TRBJ1-1	TGCGCCAGCAGCTCACAGCCCTCAAACACTGAAGCTTTCTTT	CASSSQPSNTEAFF
TRBV11-2	TRBD2	NA	TRBJ2-7	TGTGCCAGCAGCCTCAGCGTGGGTGGGACTAGGCCTTCCTACGAGCAGTACTTC	CASSLSVGGTRPSYEQYF
TRBV7-2	NA	NA	TRBJ2-1	TGTGCCAGCAGCTTAGACAGGGTCGGGGGGCAGTTCTTC	CASSLDRVGGQFF
TRBV2	TRBD1	NA	TRBJ1-4	TGTGCCAGCAGCGTACCTATGGACAGGGTCGAGGAAAAACTGTTTTTT	CASSVPMDRVEEKLFF
TRBV6-1	NA	NA	TRBJ2-7	TGTGCCAGCCAATCAAGGGGGGGATTCAATAGCGAGCAGTACTTC	CASQSRGGFNSEQYF
TRBV7-9	NA	NA	TRBJ1-3	TGTGCCAGCAGCTTAGGGGTCACCATATATTTT	CASSLGVTIYF
TRBV5-4	NA	NA	TRBJ2-3	TGTGCCAGCCCCCCTCCGGGAGTGCCCCCCACCACAGATACGCAGTATTTT	CASPPPGVPPTTDTQYF
TRBV9	NA	NA	TRBJ1-2	TGTGCCAGCAGCGTAGATGGCCGACCCAACTATGGCTACACCTTC	CASSVDGRPNYGYTF
TRBV19	TRBD1	NA	TRBJ1-2	TGTGCCAGTAGACCAGGACAGGGGGCTGGCTATGGCTACACCTTC	CASRPGQGAGYGYTF
TRBV2	TRBD1	NA	TRBJ1-2	TGTGCCAGCAGTGAGCAGGGGGCGGAGTATGGCTACACCTTC	CASSEQGAEYGYTF
TRBV5-4	TRBD2	NA	TRBJ2-7	TGTGCCAGCAGCTTGGCCGTGGGAGGGCCCTCCTACGAGCAGTACTTC	CASSLAVGGPSYEQYF
TRBV2	NA	NA	TRBJ1-1	TGTGCCAGCAGTGACAGTCCCCTCCTCGTGGCTGAAGCTTTCTTT	CASSDSPLLVAEAFF
TRBV2	TRBD1	few	TRBJ2-7	TGTGCCAGCAGTGGACAGGGGGCAGGAAACGAGCAGTACTTC	CASSGQGAGNEQYF
TRBV5-1	NA	NA	TRBJ1-2	TGCGCCAGCAGCTTCGGCAGGGGATGGGATAGCGATGGCTACACCTTC	CASSFGRGWDSDGYTF
TRBV27	TRBD1	NA	TRBJ1-6	TGTGCCAGCAGTTTTAGTCCGCAGGGGGCAAATTCACCCCTCCACTTT	CASSFSPQGANSPLHF
TRBV10-2	TRBD2	NA	TRBJ2-5	TGCGCCAGCAGTGATGTTAGCGGGGGGGCCGGGGGGACCCAGTACTTC	CASSDVSGGAGGTQYF
TRBV9	NA	NA	TRBJ2-3	TGTGCCAGCAGCGCCGGACTCATCACAGATACGCAGTATTTT	CASSAGLITDTQYF
TRBV6-5	NA	NA	TRBJ1-3	TGTGCCAGCAGTTACTCGAACAGGGCTGGAAACACCATATATTTT	CASSYSNRAGNTIYF
TRBV9	TRBD2	NA	TRBJ2-3	TGTGCCAGCAGCGTAGACCACGGGGGGGTTAGCACAGATACGCAGTATTTT	CASSVDHGGVSTDTQYF
TRBV11-3	NA	once	TRBJ2-7	TGTGCCAGCAGCATGGGGCAGGAGTACGAGCAGTACTTC	CASSMGQEYEQYF
TRBV2	TRBD1	NA	TRBJ2-1	TGTGCCAGCAGCCCCGGACAGGACAATGAGCAGTTCTTC	CASSPGQDNEQFF
TRBV5-4	NA	NA	TRBJ2-5	TGTGCCAGCAGCTTGGAGGCAGAAGAGACCCAGTACTTC	CASSLEAEETQYF
TRBV30	NA	NA	TRBJ2-2	TGTGCCTGGGGGGTCTTCACCGGGGAGCTGTTTTTT	CAWGVFTGELFF
TRBV5-1	NA	NA	TRBJ2-5	TGCGCCAGCAGCCCACGGGAGTGGCAAGAGACCCAGTACTTC	CASSPREWQETQYF
TRBV5-4	TRBD1	NA	TRBJ1-6	TGTGCCAGCCGGGATTCCCGGACAGGGATAGGTAATTCACCCCTCCACTTT	CASRDSRTGIGNSPLHF
TRBV11-2	NA	NA	TRBJ1-1	TGTGCCAGCAGCTCCCAGATGAACACTGAAGCTTTCTTT	CASSSQMNTEAFF
TRBV5-1	NA	NA	TRBJ2-7	TGCGCCAGCAGCCAGGGACTGATGTACGAGCAGTACTTC	CASSQGLMYEQYF
TRBV4-2	TRBD2	NA	TRBJ2-3	TGTGCCAGCAGACCCAGCGGGGGGAGGGATACGCAGTATTTT	CASRPSGGRDTQYF
TRBV4-2	NA	NA	TRBJ1-2	TGTGCCAGCAGCCAAGATGGGGGGCGGAACTATGGCTACACCTTC	CASSQDGGRNYGYTF
TRBV6-5	TRBD2	NA	TRBJ2-3	TGTGCCAGCAGTTACTCCTTAGCGGGGGGCCCAGATACGCAGTATTTT	CASSYSLAGGPDTQYF
TRBV18	TRBD1	NA	TRBJ2-2	TGTGCCAGCTCTCAGGGACAGGGGGCGAACACCGGGGAGCTGTTTTTT	CASSQGQGANTGELFF
TRBV5-1	NA	once	TRBJ2-5	TGCGCCAGCAGAGGTGGCGGGGCCCAAGAGACCCAGTACTTC	CASRGGGAQETQYF
TRBV7-9	TRBD2	NA	TRBJ2-6	TGTGCCAGCAGCCCCAGGGAGGGTGGGGCCAACGTCCTGACTTTC	CASSPREGGANVLTF
TRBV5-1	NA	few	TRBJ2-5	TGCGCCAGCAGCTTCGTTAGGGAGGAGACCCAGTACTTC	CASSFVREETQYF
TRBV7-9	NA	few	TRBJ2-5	TGTGCCAGCAGCCCCCGACAAGGGGGAGGAGAGACCCAGTACTTC	CASSPRQGGGETQYF
TRBV19	TRBD1	NA	TRBJ2-1	TGTGCCAGTAGTAGATCGACAGGGGGAGGCTCCTACAATGAGCAGTTCTTC	CASSRSTGGGSYNEQFF
TRBV5-5	NA	few	TRBJ1-5	TGTGCCAGCAGCTTGCACAATCAGCCCCAGCATTTT	CASSLHNQPQHF
TRBV7-9	NA	NA	TRBJ2-3	TGTGCCAGCAGCTCCCGGTGGACGGAGACAGATACGCAGTATTTT	CASSSRWTETDTQYF
TRBV5-1	NA	NA	TRBJ1-1	TGCGCCAGCAGCGCTGGCCGGGACCGCGTGAACACTGAAGCTTTCTTT	CASSAGRDRVNTEAFF
TRBV29-1	TRBD2	NA	TRBJ2-1	TGCAGCGCCCGACTAGCGGGGTTCTACAATGAGCAGTTCTTC	CSARLAGFYNEQFF
TRBV6-1	NA	NA	TRBJ2-3	TGTGCCAGCAGCACAGGGAGCATCGTCACAGATACGCAGTATTTT	CASSTGSIVTDTQYF
TRBV10-3	TRBD1	NA	TRBJ2-2	TGTGCCATCAGAACCTCCGGGACAGGGGAGCTCGGGGAGCTGTTTTTT	CAIRTSGTGELGELFF
TRBV7-9	NA	NA	TRBJ2-3	TGTGCCAGCAGCTTAGTTGCGGGGGCATTCACAGATACGCAGTATTTT	CASSLVAGAFTDTQYF
TRBV4-1	TRBD2	NA	TRBJ2-1	TGCGCCAGCAGCCAAACCTCCCAGCGGGAGGATTACAATGAGCAGTTCTTC	CASSQTSQREDYNEQFF
TRBV2	NA	NA	TRBJ1-1	TGTGCCAGCCTCCCCGGGGGATGGGTCACTGAAGCTTTCTTT	CASLPGGWVTEAFF
TRBV4-3	NA	NA	TRBJ2-7	TGCGCCAGCAGCCAAGATCAAGGGGCCGAGCAGTACTTC	CASSQDQGAEQYF
TRBV7-2	TRBD2	NA	TRBJ2-1	TGTGCCAGCAGCCCCATAGGGACTAGCGGGCGAATCTACAATGAGCAGTTCTTC	CASSPIGTSGRIYNEQFF
TRBV5-1	NA	NA	TRBJ1-1	TGCGCCAGCAGCCTGGGATATGTGGGGGCTGCTATGAACACTGAAGCTTTCTTT	CASSLGYVGAAMNTEAFF
TRBV2	NA	NA	TRBJ2-3	TGTGCCAGCAGTGATTCTGCACGGTCGTTTGGTACGCAGTATTTT	CASSDSARSFGTQYF
TRBV10-3	NA	NA	TRBJ1-2	TGTGCCATCAGTGAGGTCCTCGAAGGCTATGGCTACACCTTC	CAISEVLEGYGYTF
TRBV29-1	NA	NA	TRBJ2-7	TGCAGCGTGAGGCGCACTTACGAGCAGTACTTC	CSVRRTYEQYF
TRBV29-1	NA	NA	TRBJ2-3	TGCAGCGTTGCCGTAAGGGGGAGGACAGATACGCAGTATTTT	CSVAVRGRTDTQYF